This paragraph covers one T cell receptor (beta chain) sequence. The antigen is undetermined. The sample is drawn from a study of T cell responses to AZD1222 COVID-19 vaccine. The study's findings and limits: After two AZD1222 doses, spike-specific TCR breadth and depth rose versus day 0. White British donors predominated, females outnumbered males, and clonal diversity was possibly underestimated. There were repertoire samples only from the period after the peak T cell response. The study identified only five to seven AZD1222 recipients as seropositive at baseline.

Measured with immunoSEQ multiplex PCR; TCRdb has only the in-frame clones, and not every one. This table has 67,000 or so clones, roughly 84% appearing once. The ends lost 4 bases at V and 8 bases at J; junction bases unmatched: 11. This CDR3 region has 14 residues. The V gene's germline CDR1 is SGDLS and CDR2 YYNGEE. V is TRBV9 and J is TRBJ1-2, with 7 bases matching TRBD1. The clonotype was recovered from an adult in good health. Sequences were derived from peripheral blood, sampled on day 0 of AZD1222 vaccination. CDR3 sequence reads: CASSQAKVQGGYTF. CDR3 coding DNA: TGTGCCAGCAGCCAAGCTAAGGTACAGGGGGGCTACACCTTC.